This TCR beta chain was identified in a study of blood T cell repertoires in COVID-19. Across the study: Sites across the United States, Italy and Spain contributed samples from acute and convalescent COVID-19.

Only in-frame clones appear in the TCRdb table, and some are missing; sequencing was by immunoSEQ multiplex PCR. The table lists approximately 450,000 clones, roughly 87% of them singletons. The length of the CDR3 is 14 residues. Germline CDR1 reads SEHNR; CDR2 reads FQNEAQ (reference sequence). J gave up 7 bases and V 5 bases, and 8 bases lay outside the gene matches. Grouping used clinical history reported by participants in a survey and questionnaire. The source of this sequence is a woman aged 18-29 years with acute COVID-19. The chain recombines TRBV7-9 with TRBJ1-2; 9 bases are shared with TRBD1. The sequencing input was PBMCs or T cells enriched from blood (not recorded which). The CDR3 region is CASSPPGQGRGYTF. For the CDR3, the DNA is TGTGCCAGCAGCCCACCGGGACAGGGACGTGGCTACACCTTC.